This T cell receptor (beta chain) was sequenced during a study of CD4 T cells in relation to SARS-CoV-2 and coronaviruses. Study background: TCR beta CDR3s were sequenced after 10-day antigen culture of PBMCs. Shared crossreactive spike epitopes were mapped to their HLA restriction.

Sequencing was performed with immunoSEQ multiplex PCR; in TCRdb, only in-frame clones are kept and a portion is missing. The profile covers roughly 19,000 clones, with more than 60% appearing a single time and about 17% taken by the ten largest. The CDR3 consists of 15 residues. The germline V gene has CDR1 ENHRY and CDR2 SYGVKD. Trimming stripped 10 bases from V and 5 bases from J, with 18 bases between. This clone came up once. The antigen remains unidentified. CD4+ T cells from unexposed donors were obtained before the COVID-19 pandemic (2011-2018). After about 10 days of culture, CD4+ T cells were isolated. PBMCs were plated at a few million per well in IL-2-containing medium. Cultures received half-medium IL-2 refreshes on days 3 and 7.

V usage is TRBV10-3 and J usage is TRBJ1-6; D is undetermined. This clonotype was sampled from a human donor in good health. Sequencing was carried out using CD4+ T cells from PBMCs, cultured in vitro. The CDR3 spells CASTETNTNNSPLHF. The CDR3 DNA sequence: TGTGCCAGCACGGAGACAAACACCAATAATTCACCCCTCCACTTT.